These 19 T cell receptor beta chains were all obtained from the same sample, sequenced in a study of human T cells and chemical hapten exposure. Regarding time point: patch test 1, 2 weeks after DPC sensitization. This sample's treatment: therapeutic diphenylcyclopropenone sensitization with weekly scalp DPC. Each CDR3 protein gets one entry after TCRdb re-called the RACE reads with MiXCR. The sample shows 380,000 or so distinct CDR3 sequences, more than 4.5% of them seen only once. Sequencing used whole blood, obtained in connection with sensitization to the hapten diphenylcyclopropenone (DPC). All receptors come from a woman in her 50s with alopecia areata. Some clones in this sample may be carry-over from other donors' samples.

This clonotype was counted at least ten times. This chain connects TRBV10-3 to TRBJ1-6; D might be TRBD1 (5 bases). V was clipped by 11 bases and J by 7 bases, with 15 bases between them. Germline V gene data show CDR1 as ENHRY and CDR2 as SYGVKD. CDR3 length equals 13 residues. Written as DNA, the CDR3 is TGTGCCCTCCGGGACGGGACGAATTCACCCCTCCACTTT. Its translation: CALRDGTNSPLHF.

The CDR3 spells CASSPEGNSPLHF. The DNA for the CDR3 is TGCGCCAGCAGCCCGGAGGGAAATTCACCCCTCCACTTT. The chain recombines TRBV5-1 with TRBJ1-6; D remains ambiguous. Trimming shortened V by 4 bases and J by 7 bases, and 9 bases separated the two germline ends. The CDR3 covers 13 residues. Germline CDR1 SGHRS, CDR2 YFSETQ.

This clonotype was seen repeatedly, ten times or more. J is TRBJ2-1 and V is TRBV6-2 or TRBV6-3; D call uncertain. The ends were cut back, 0 bases at V and 6 bases at J, with 12 bases in the middle. This CDR3 region has 15 residues. Germline assignment: CDR1 MNHEY and CDR2 SVGEGT. CDR3 DNA: TGTGCCAGCAGTTACTCCCCCGTAGCTACCAATGAGCAGTTCTTC. This codes for CASSYSPVATNEQFF.

There are many counts of this clonotype. The CDR3 here is CASSLHRGDGYTF. Here the CDR3 DNA reads TGTGCCAGCAGTCTCCACAGGGGAGATGGCTACACCTTC. This chain links TRBV28 with TRBJ1-2; 7 nucleotides align to TRBD1. J lost 6 bases, V lost 5 bases, and 6 bases had no gene match. Per the germline V gene, CDR1 is MDHEN and CDR2 is SYDVKM. This CDR3 is built from 13 residues.

The chain couples TRBV20-1 to TRBJ1-2; D may be TRBD1 (5 bases). Trimming left V 3 bases short and J 4 bases short, with 15 bases between. Germline CDR1 reads DFQATT; CDR2 reads SNEGSKA (reference sequence). There are 14 residues in the CDR3. CDR3 nucleotides: TGCAGTGCTAGGGGAGGGGAGGATGTCTATGGCTACACCTTC. This translates into CSARGGEDVYGYTF.

This clonotype came up many times. DNA of the CDR3: TGTGCCAGTGGGACAGGGGGAGGTAGCGGGGAGCTGTTTTTT. Translating gives CASGTGGGSGELFF. The rearrangement joins TRBV11-3 to TRBJ2-2; 11 nucleotides match TRBD1. The CDR3 is made up of 14 amino acids. Germline values: CDR1 SGHNT, CDR2 YENEEA. Trimming took 9 bases from V and 7 from J; bases not matched to a gene: 7.

This chain uses TRBV2 with TRBJ1-5; weak D call: TRBD1 (6 bases). The CDR3 totals 14 residues. V shed 6 bases and J shed 7 bases, with 16 bases lying between them. Germline loops: CDR1 SNHLY, CDR2 FYNNEI. CDR3 in amino acids: CASRGEAGEQPQHF. The CDR3 DNA follows: TGTGCCAGCAGGGGGGAGGCAGGGGAACAGCCCCAGCATTTT.

V gene TRBV7-2 combines with J gene TRBJ1-5; D gene unclear. CDR1 and CDR2 (germline): SGHTA, FQGNSA. This CDR3 is 14 amino acids long. With 8 bases removed from V and 2 bases from J, the gap between germline ends came to 13 bases. DNA for the CDR3: TGTGCCAGCGCGAGTGGATTCGGCAATCAGCCCCAGCATTTT. Translated: CASASGFGNQPQHF.

The V and J genes are TRBV6-4 and TRBJ2-2; unclear D gene. Deletions cut 6 bases from V and 1 base from J, with 9 bases between. Per germline, CDR1 MRHNA and CDR2 SNTAGT. The CDR3 runs to 14 residues. CDR3 amino acids: CASRREMNTGELFF. In DNA form, the CDR3 reads TGTGCCAGCAGAAGAGAAATGAACACCGGGGAGCTGTTTTTT.

This clonotype was recorded a few times. The CDR3 DNA reads TGCAGTGCTAGAGTGAGGCAGGGGGGAGACACTGAAGCTTTCTTT. Protein sequence: CSARVRQGGDTEAFF. V usage is TRBV20-1 and J usage is TRBJ1-1; 7 bases are a match to TRBD1. This CDR3 contains 15 residues. V shed 1 base and J 3 bases; nucleotides not matched to a gene: 8. CDR1 DFQATT and CDR2 SNEGSKA come from the germline V gene (reference sequence).

This clonotype has ten or more counts. The genes are TRBV7-2 and TRBJ1-1, with 8 bases that match TRBD1. The CDR3 is made up of 15 amino acids. Trimming at V came to 8 bases and at J to 2 bases, leaving 10 bases not matched to a gene. Germline values: CDR1 SGHTA, CDR2 FQGNSA. The CDR3 spells CASGWTGKVNTEAFF. The CDR3 coding sequence is TGTGCCAGCGGTTGGACAGGGAAGGTCAACACTGAAGCTTTCTTT.

This clonotype was observed a few times. This chain uses TRBV12-3 or TRBV12-4 with TRBJ2-7; D remains ambiguous. V lost 6 bases and J lost 4, with 10 bases in between. This CDR3 contains 12 residues. CDR3 coding DNA: TGTGCCAGCAGCCCTAATCTGTACGAGCAGTACTTC. This translates into CASSPNLYEQYF.

This clonotype was found many times. The V gene is TRBV11-2, the J gene TRBJ2-1; D is ambiguous. There are 14 residues in the CDR3. Germline CDR1 reads SGHAT; CDR2 reads FQNNGV. V was cut by 2 bases and J by 10 bases, with 15 bases left in between. The CDR3 sequence is CASSLFTRAGEQFF. The CDR3 nucleotides read TGTGCCAGCAGCTTATTCACTCGCGCCGGCGAGCAGTTCTTC.

Ten or more counts support this clonotype. The chain couples TRBV7-9 to TRBJ2-1; D perhaps matches TRBD2 (5 bases). Trimming took 6 bases from V and 5 from J, leaving 8 bases between them. The CDR3 length is 12 residues. From germline, CDR1 is SEHNR and CDR2 FQNEAQ (reference sequence). This CDR3 reads CASSQRDNEQFF. In nucleotides, the CDR3 is TGTGCCAGCAGTCAGAGGGACAATGAGCAGTTCTTC.

V gene TRBV20-1 combines with J gene TRBJ2-2; D might be TRBD2 (6 bases). The CDR3 length is 12 residues. Germline assignment: CDR1 DFQATT and CDR2 SNEGSKA (reference sequence). Trimming cost V 6 bases and J 3 bases, with 8 bases left between them. The CDR3 loop reads CSAPGDTGELFF. The CDR3 DNA reads as TGCAGTGCCCCGGGGGACACCGGGGAGCTGTTTTTT.

This clonotype was detected ten times or more. CDR3 sequence: CAWGRVSEQYF. The CDR3 DNA sequence: TGTGCCTGGGGGAGGGTGTCCGAGCAGTACTTC. The V gene is TRBV30, the J gene TRBJ2-7; 7 bases map to TRBD2. CDR1 and CDR2 from the germline V gene are GTSNPN and SVGIG (reference sequence). V shed 5 bases and J 6 bases; nucleotides not matched to a gene: 4. This CDR3 is built from 11 residues.

This clonotype has a handful of counts. The chain employs TRBV7-9 and TRBJ2-3; 7 nucleotides agree with TRBD2. There are 14 residues in the CDR3. V lost 5 bases, J lost 2 bases, and 4 bases stayed unmatched. The germline gives CDR1 SEHNR, CDR2 FQNEAQ (reference sequence). CDR3 sequence: CASSPLADTDTQYF. Here the CDR3 DNA reads TGTGCCAGCAGCCCGCTAGCGGACACAGATACGCAGTATTTT.

This clonotype was observed many times. The genes are TRBV6-2 or TRBV6-3 and TRBJ2-1; weak D call: TRBD2 (5 bases). The CDR3 covers 15 residues. V lost 2 bases and J 8 bases, leaving 16 bases between the germline ends. Germline V lookup: CDR1 MNHEY, CDR2 SVGEGT. The CDR3 loop reads CASSYQDSTIDEQFF. The DNA of the CDR3 is TGTGCCAGCAGTTACCAGGACTCCACGATCGATGAGCAGTTCTTC.

This clonotype was recorded only once. The junction departs from the called germline gene at one end, perhaps through a read error. The chain uses TRBV12-3 or TRBV12-4 and TRBJ2-5; the D gene is possibly TRBD2 (5 bases). The length of the CDR3 is 15 residues. The CDR3 DNA is TGTGCCTGCAGTTTAGAGGGTGGCGATCAAGAGACCCAGTACTTC. It codes for CACSLEGGDQETQYF.